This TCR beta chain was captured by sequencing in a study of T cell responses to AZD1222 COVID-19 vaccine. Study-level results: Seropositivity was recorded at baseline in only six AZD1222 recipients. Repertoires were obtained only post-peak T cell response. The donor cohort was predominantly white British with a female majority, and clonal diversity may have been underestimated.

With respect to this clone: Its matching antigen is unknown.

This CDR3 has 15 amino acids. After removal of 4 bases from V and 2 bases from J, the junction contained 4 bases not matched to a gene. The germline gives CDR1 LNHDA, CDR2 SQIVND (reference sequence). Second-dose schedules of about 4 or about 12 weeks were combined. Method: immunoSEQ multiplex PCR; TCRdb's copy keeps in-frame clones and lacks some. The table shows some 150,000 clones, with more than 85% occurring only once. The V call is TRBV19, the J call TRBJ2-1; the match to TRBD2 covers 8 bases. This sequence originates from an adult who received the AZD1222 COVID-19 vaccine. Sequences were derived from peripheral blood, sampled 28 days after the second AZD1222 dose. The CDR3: CASSTAGGAYNEQFF. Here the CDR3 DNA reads TGTGCCAGTAGTACCGCCGGGGGGGCCTACAATGAGCAGTTCTTC.